The 32 T cell receptor beta chains below were found in one sample sequenced in a study of blood T cells in healthy people across ages. Then a second PCR, running roughly 7 to 11 cycles, was carried out with a sample-barcoded 5' primer and a J-beta primer mix. MiXCR, run by TCRdb on the 5' RACE reads, gives a single entry per CDR3 protein. The sample has some 700,000 distinct CDR3 sequences, around a fifth seen once; the top ten hold less than 25%. Source material: blood. Every receptor here comes from a man aged 65 to 79 in good health.

The chain is built from TRBV12-3 or TRBV12-4 and TRBJ1-6; D ambiguous. The CDR3 is made up of 14 amino acids. Trimming took off 2 bases at V and 7 bases at J, with 9 bases between the two ends. The CDR3 here is CASSLSLENSPLHF. The DNA of the CDR3 is TGTGCCAGCAGTTTAAGTCTTGAAAATTCACCCCTCCACTTT.

The V gene is TRBV10-3, the J gene TRBJ2-5; possibly TRBD2 for D (5 bases). CDR3 length equals 15 residues. Deletions cut 3 bases from V and 4 bases from J, with 15 bases between. Looked up from germline, CDR1 is ENHRY and CDR2 is SYGVKD. The CDR3 DNA sequence: TGTGCCATCAGTGATTTATCCGGGATCGGAGAGACCCAGTACTTC. The encoded protein is CAISDLSGIGETQYF.

This clonotype has only a few counts. The V call is TRBV12-3 or TRBV12-4, the J call TRBJ2-3; 13 nucleotides align to TRBD2. The CDR3 length is 17 residues. V dropped 5 bases and J dropped 5; count of bases not matched to a gene: 10. In DNA form, the CDR3 reads TGTGCCAGCAGTACTTACACCGGGACTAGCGGGATAGATACGCAGTATTTT. It encodes CASSTYTGTSGIDTQYF.

V usage is TRBV12-3 or TRBV12-4 and J usage is TRBJ2-1; 9 nucleotides line up with TRBD2. Judging by the DNA end, TRBJ2-7 fits better; the J call may be wrong. The CDR3 loop spans 15 amino acids. This CDR3 reads CASSTWTSESYEQYV. The DNA for the CDR3 is TGTGCCAGCAGTACCTGGACTAGCGAATCCTACGAGCAGTACGTC.

This clonotype was recorded a few times. The chain links TRBV4-1 to TRBJ1-2, with a tentative D call TRBD1 (6 bases). CDR3 length: 15 residues. Trimming took off 0 bases at V and 8 bases at J, with 16 bases between the two ends. Germline V lookup: CDR1 MGHRA, CDR2 YSYEKL. CDR3: CASSQDGTLGRGYTF. The CDR3 DNA reads as TGCGCCAGCAGCCAAGACGGGACATTGGGCCGGGGCTACACCTTC.

This clonotype was detected many times. This chain joins TRBV18 and TRBJ1-2; unclear D gene. V was cut by 3 bases and J by 0 bases, with 11 bases left in between. Germline assignment: CDR1 KGHSH and CDR2 LQKENI. The CDR3 has 15 amino acids. Written as DNA, the CDR3 is TGTGCCAGCTCACCGAGGGAGTCCGCTAACTATGGCTACACCTTC. Protein sequence: CASSPRESANYGYTF. The variable domain in full, completed from reference TRBV18 and TRBJ1-2, reads NAGVMQNPRHLVRRRGQEARLRCSPMKGHSHVYWYRQLPEEGLKFMVYLQKENIIDESGMPKERFSAEFPKEGPSILRIQQVVRGDSAAYFCASSPRESANYGYTFGSGTRLTVV.

This chain joins TRBV6-5 and TRBJ2-3, with a tentative D call TRBD2 (5 bases). With 9 bases removed from V and 2 bases from J, the gap between germline ends came to 12 bases. From germline, CDR1 is MNHEY and CDR2 SVGAGI. The CDR3 length is 13 residues. CDR3 bases: TGTGCCAGTCTAGCCACCGACACAGATACGCAGTATTTT. This translates into CASLATDTDTQYF.

This clonotype has only a few counts. V gene TRBV27 combines with J gene TRBJ1-2, with a tentative D call TRBD1 (5 bases). This CDR3 spans 14 amino acids. V shed 5 bases and J shed 6 bases, with 16 bases lying between them. Germline CDR1 MNHEY, CDR2 SMNVEV (reference sequence). The CDR3 reads CASSQGTAYDGYTF. CDR3 DNA sequence: TGTGCCAGCAGTCAAGGGACCGCCTACGATGGCTACACCTTC.

This clonotype came up many times. The CDR3 loop is CATSENNYGYTF. DNA for the CDR3: TGTGCCACCAGCGAGAATAACTATGGCTACACCTTC. V is TRBV15 and J is TRBJ1-2; D not resolved. The CDR3 loop spans 12 amino acids. From germline, CDR1 is LNHNV and CDR2 YYDKDF (reference sequence). Trimming pared 5 bases from V and 1 base from J, leaving 5 bases between.

This rearrangement joins TRBV14 to TRBJ1-1; 9 bases are a match to TRBD1. This CDR3 is built from 15 residues. Trimming cost V 4 bases and J 5 bases; bases outside gene matches: 8. Germline V gives CDR1 SGHDN, CDR2 FVKESK. The CDR3 DNA is TGTGCCAGCAGCCCCTACAGGGGGCTAAGGACTGAAGCTTTCTTT. Encoded protein: CASSPYRGLRTEAFF.

The genes are TRBV11-2 and TRBJ1-2; D perhaps matches TRBD1 (6 bases). V was clipped by 1 base and J by 1 base, with 10 bases between them. This CDR3 is 15 amino acids long. Germline assignment: CDR1 SGHAT and CDR2 FQNNGV. The CDR3 sequence is CASSLAQGYNYGYTF. DNA for the CDR3: TGTGCCAGCAGCTTAGCACAGGGATATAACTATGGCTACACCTTC.

The chain is built from TRBV29-1 and TRBJ1-1, with D possibly being TRBD1 (5 bases). This CDR3 comprises 13 residues. Trimming took 7 bases from V and 1 from J, leaving 13 bases between them. Germline CDR1 SQVTM, CDR2 ANQGSEA. This CDR3 reads CSARGGKNTEAFF. The CDR3 region has the DNA TGCAGCGCAAGGGGTGGGAAGAACACTGAAGCTTTCTTT.

A few counts support this clonotype. The chain joins TRBV4-1 to TRBJ2-5; weak D call: TRBD2 (6 bases). The CDR3 runs to 14 residues. The germline V gene encodes CDR1 MGHRA and CDR2 YSYEKL. Trimming shortened V by 0 bases and J by 5 bases, and 10 bases separated the two germline ends. The CDR3 sequence is CASSQEGRYETQYF. The CDR3 DNA reads TGCGCCAGCAGCCAAGAAGGGAGGTACGAGACCCAGTACTTC.

The genes are TRBV2 and TRBJ2-7; 7 bases align to TRBD1. The CDR3 has 15 amino acids. Unmatched junction bases numbered 6, after V lost 3 bases and J lost 1 base. Germline assignment: CDR1 SNHLY and CDR2 FYNNEI. The CDR3 DNA sequence: TGTGCCAGCAGTGACCCCGGGACAGCATCCTACGAGCAGTACTTC. It specifies CASSDPGTASYEQYF.

In this sample, this clonotype turned up a few times. The rearrangement joins TRBV12-3 or TRBV12-4 to TRBJ2-1; no clear D gene. CDR3 length: 14 residues. The V end lost 4 bases, the J end lost 5 bases, and 12 bases lay between the germline ends. In DNA form, the CDR3 reads TGTGCCAGCAGTTCGGCAACCAAAGACAATGAGCAGTTCTTC. Amino acids: CASSSATKDNEQFF.

This clonotype was found a few times. The chain has TRBV7-9 and TRBJ2-5; 7 bases match TRBD2. The CDR3 is 14 amino acids. V lost 4 bases to trimming and J lost 8 bases; unmatched junction nucleotides: 10. Germline loops: CDR1 SEHNR, CDR2 FQNEAQ (reference sequence). The CDR3 region is CASSSQSGVETQYF. Here the CDR3 DNA reads TGTGCCAGCAGCTCGCAAAGCGGGGTGGAAACCCAGTACTTC.

The V gene is TRBV4-3, the J gene TRBJ2-7; TRBD1 agrees at 8 bases. V lost 1 base to trimming and J lost 0 bases; unmatched junction nucleotides: 8. The germline CDR1 and CDR2 sequences are LGHNA and YSLEER. CDR3 size: 17 residues. DNA of the CDR3: TGCGCCAGCAGCCAAGCGTTGGGACAGGCTGACTCCTACGAGCAGTACTTC. Translated, it gives CASSQALGQADSYEQYF.

The chain couples TRBV24-1 to TRBJ2-5; D is ambiguous. V was cut by 6 bases and J by 0 bases, with 10 bases left in between. CDR1 is KGHDR and CDR2 is SFDVKD in the germline V gene. The CDR3 is 14 amino acids. In DNA, the CDR3 is TGTGCCACCAGTCGGGCAATTAACCAAGAGACCCAGTACTTC. Amino acid sequence: CATSRAINQETQYF.

This chain connects TRBV19 to TRBJ1-5; D is unresolved. V was shortened by 3 bases and J by 4 bases, with 7 bases between the two germline ends. The length of the CDR3 is 13 residues. Germline V gene data show CDR1 as LNHDA and CDR2 as SQIVND (reference sequence). The CDR3 DNA reads TGTGCCAGTAGTATCGAAGTTAATCAGCCCCAGCATTTT. Translating gives CASSIEVNQPQHF.

This clonotype has more than one count but fewer than ten. V and J are TRBV9 and TRBJ1-2; TRBD1 might be the D (6 bases). Germline lookup yields CDR1 SGDLS and CDR2 YYNGEE. The CDR3 has 15 residues. V lost 6 bases to trimming and J lost 2 bases, with 17 bases between them. CDR3 in DNA: TGTGCCAGCACACCATCTTCAGGGACAAACTATGGCTACACCTTC. Protein: CASTPSSGTNYGYTF.

This clonotype occurred a few times. The chain couples TRBV18 to TRBJ1-5; D might be TRBD1 (6 bases). The CDR3 has 14 residues. Germline loops: CDR1 KGHSH, CDR2 LQKENI. V lost 2 bases, J lost 5 bases, and 10 bases lay in between. The CDR3: CASSPGSGDQPQHF. The CDR3 bases are TGTGCCAGCTCACCAGGGTCAGGGGATCAGCCCCAGCATTTT.

This chain joins TRBV19 and TRBJ2-5; 11 bases agree with TRBD2. From germline, CDR1 is LNHDA and CDR2 SQIVND (reference sequence). The V segment lost 4 bases and the J segment 0 bases; nucleotides outside the gene matches: 7. CDR3 size: 17 residues. The CDR3 reads CASSTPSSGGYQETQYF. In DNA form, the CDR3 reads TGTGCCAGTAGTACCCCATCTAGCGGGGGGTACCAAGAGACCCAGTACTTC.

This clonotype was observed a handful of times. V is TRBV20-1 and J is TRBJ2-3; D possibly corresponds to TRBD2 (6 bases). Germline values: CDR1 DFQATT, CDR2 SNEGSKA (reference sequence). The V and J ends lost 1 base and 6 bases respectively, with 14 bases between them. The CDR3 is made up of 14 amino acids. CDR3 region: CSARVQGRSDTQYF. The CDR3 nucleotides are TGCAGTGCTAGAGTGCAAGGGAGGAGTGATACGCAGTATTTT.

This clonotype appeared a single time. The rearrangement joins TRBV12-3 or TRBV12-4 to TRBJ1-3; TRBD1 might be the D (5 bases). This CDR3 has 16 residues. V lost 6 bases to trimming and J lost 0 bases, with 15 bases between them. CDR3 bases: TGTGCCAGCAGGATAAGGGGAGGGGTCTCTGGAAACACCATATATTTT. Translation gives CASRIRGGVSGNTIYF.

A remark on this clonotype: One end of the junction fails to match germline, which may point to a read error. The rearrangement links TRBV6-5 to TRBJ2-7, with D possibly being TRBD2 (6 bases). The germline CDR1 and CDR2 sequences are MNHEY and SVGAGI. The CDR3 sequence is 15 residues long. This CDR3 reads CANSNWDSGVYEQYF. CDR3 DNA: TGTGCCAACAGTAACTGGGACTCGGGTGTCTACGAGCAGTACTTC.

This clonotype was counted a few times. The J gene is TRBJ2-4, the V gene TRBV7-9; D remains unclear. Germline lookup yields CDR1 SEHNR and CDR2 FQNEAQ (reference sequence). The V end lost 2 bases, the J end lost 1 base, and 9 bases lay between the germline ends. The CDR3 runs to 15 residues. In DNA form, the CDR3 reads TGTGCCAGCAGCTTATCGGAGTTCGCCAAAAACATTCAGTACTTC. As protein: CASSLSEFAKNIQYF.

In its sample, this clonotype was seen once. Here the CDR3 DNA reads TGCAGCGTTGTCTCGACAGGGTACTCTGGAAACACCATATATTTT. It encodes CSVVSTGYSGNTIYF. The chain combines TRBV29-1 with TRBJ1-3; 7 bases line up with TRBD1. Germline loops: CDR1 SQVTM, CDR2 ANQGSEA. The CDR3 is 15 residues long. V was pared by 4 bases and J by 0 bases, with 6 bases of the junction left unmatched.

The chain uses TRBV5-1 and TRBJ1-5; TRBD1 matches at 7 bases. V dropped 0 bases and J dropped 4; count of bases not matched to a gene: 4. There are 15 residues in the CDR3. In germline, CDR1 is SGHRS, CDR2 YFSETQ. The CDR3 coding sequence is TGCGCCAGCAGCTTGGCTGGACAGGCGAATCAGCCCCAGCATTTT. It specifies CASSLAGQANQPQHF.

The V and J genes are TRBV20-1 and TRBJ2-3; possible D gene TRBD2, 6 bases. The V end lost 3 bases, the J end lost 0 bases, and 13 bases lay between the germline ends. The CDR3 is 15 amino acids. Germline V gives CDR1 DFQATT, CDR2 SNEGSKA (reference sequence). The CDR3 nucleotides read TGCAGTGCTAGCAAACCGGGACTTAGCACAGATACGCAGTATTTT. Amino acids: CSASKPGLSTDTQYF.

The V and J genes are TRBV2 and TRBJ2-1; no clear D. Germline CDR1 SNHLY, CDR2 FYNNEI. The V and J ends lost 4 bases and 10 bases respectively, with 5 bases between them. The CDR3 covers 10 residues. CDR3 loop: CASSVLEQFF. Here the CDR3 DNA reads TGTGCCAGCAGTGTATTGGAGCAGTTCTTC.

In this sample, this clonotype turned up a few times. The J gene is TRBJ2-5, the V gene TRBV20-1; 10 bases match TRBD2. The V and J ends lost 4 bases and 7 bases, in that order; junction bases with no gene match: 9. CDR3 length equals 14 residues. CDR1 DFQATT and CDR2 SNEGSKA come from the germline V gene (reference sequence). CDR3 sequence reads: CSAIPRLAGGTQYF. The CDR3 region has the DNA TGCAGTGCTATACCGAGACTAGCGGGTGGGACCCAGTACTTC.

The rearrangement uses TRBV5-1 and TRBJ2-1, with 14 positions matching TRBD2. The V gene's germline CDR1 is SGHRS and CDR2 YFSETQ. This CDR3 is built from 18 residues. J gave up 0 bases and V 0 bases, and 2 bases lay outside the gene matches. In nucleotides, the CDR3 is TGCGCCAGCAGCTTGGTGGGGACTAGCGGGGGCTCCTACAATGAGCAGTTCTTC. It encodes CASSLVGTSGGSYNEQFF.